This T cell receptor (beta chain) appears in the sequencing data of a study of cytomegalovirus exposure and HLA in healthy donors. Study summary: Membership in the Caucasian-associated ancestry cluster was found for approximately 85% of 398 genotyped donors.

The PCR made use of 60 Vbeta and 13 Jbeta primers. As handled by the study authors: Roughly 12 million of some 80 million unique TCR beta chains were shared, per a later count. Sequencing was performed with immunoSEQ multiplex PCR; in TCRdb, only in-frame clones are kept and a portion is missing. The D gene and trimming were derived from the DNA, and the V and J assignments and clone size from that table. The sample holds 100,000 to 150,000 clones, around two thirds seen once. Findings and limits, study-wide: Among the CMV-associated chains, a few were confirmed in vitro as specific for CMV antigens.

To note about this clone: As yet, its antigen is unknown.

The receptor's source is a human donor in good health. The sequencing sample was made of PBMCs.

The DNA of the CDR3 is TGTGCCAGCAGTACAGAAGGCTACACTGAAGCTTTCTTT. Translated: CASSTEGYTEAFF. The chain couples TRBV2 to TRBJ1-1; D call uncertain. V lost 5 bases and J lost 3, with 10 bases in between. CDR3 length equals 13 residues. The V gene's germline CDR1 is SNHLY and CDR2 FYNNEI.